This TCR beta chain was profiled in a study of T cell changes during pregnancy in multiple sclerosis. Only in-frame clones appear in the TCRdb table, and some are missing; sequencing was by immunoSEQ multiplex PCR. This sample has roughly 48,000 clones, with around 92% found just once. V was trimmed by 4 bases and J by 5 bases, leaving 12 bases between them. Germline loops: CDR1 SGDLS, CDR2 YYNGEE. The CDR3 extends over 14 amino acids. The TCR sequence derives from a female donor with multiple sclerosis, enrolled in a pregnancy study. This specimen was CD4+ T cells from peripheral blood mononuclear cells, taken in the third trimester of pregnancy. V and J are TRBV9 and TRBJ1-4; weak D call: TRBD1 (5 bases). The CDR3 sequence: CASSPQGSNEKLFF. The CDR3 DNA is TGTGCCAGCAGCCCCCAGGGAAGCAATGAAAAACTGTTTTTT.